This paragraph covers one T cell receptor (beta chain) sequence. The source of the sample is a study of cytomegalovirus exposure and HLA in healthy donors. A multiplex PCR was run with 60 Vbeta primers and 13 Jbeta primers. The table came from immunoSEQ multiplex PCR; TCRdb's copy has only in-frame clones and leaves some out. The table lists some 150,000 clones, 80% of them singletons. The TCR was taken from a man aged 25-40 years in good health and CMV-seronegative. The sample taken for sequencing was PBMCs.

The CDR3 region is CASSKGGAQGEDNEQFF. The CDR3 DNA is TGTGCCAGTAGTAAAGGGGGTGCCCAGGGGGAGGACAATGAGCAGTTCTTC. The J gene is TRBJ2-1, the V gene TRBV19; tentatively, D is TRBD1 (7 bases). The CDR3 length is 17 residues. V was shortened by 4 bases and J by 5 bases, with 21 bases between the two germline ends. Germline V gives CDR1 LNHDA, CDR2 SQIVND (reference sequence).